The following is a T cell receptor (beta chain) sequence with its context. This sample was included in a study of blood T cell repertoires in COVID-19. Study context: The United States, Italy and Spain were the sources of the acute and convalescent COVID-19 samples. PBMCs, B-cell-depleted T cells, or T cells provided the cDNA or gDNA that made up the material.

Authors' processing steps: The assay estimated nucleated cells by amplifying reference gene primers. Data came from immunoSEQ multiplex PCR; TCRdb stores just in-frame clones and leaves some out. V, J and clone size were drawn from that table, and D and trimming were deduced from the DNA. This sample yields approximately 99,000 clones, of which about 86% are seen a single time; under 15% belongs to the top ten. The germline V gene encodes CDR1 SGHDT and CDR2 YYEEEE. The length of the CDR3 is 11 residues. Trimming took off 4 bases at V and 6 bases at J, with 8 bases between the two ends. The sequenced material came from peripheral blood. This chain joins TRBV5-6 and TRBJ2-7; TRBD1 is a possible D gene (5 bases). This receptor was obtained from a woman in her sixties in a cohort sampled during active or convalescent COVID-19. The CDR3 nucleotides are TGTGCCAGCAGCCGGACACTCGAGCAGTACTTC. It yields the protein CASSRTLEQYF.